A selection of T cell receptor beta chains follows, all from one sample in a study of early stage breast cancer tumors. Here immunoSEQ multiplex PCR was the method, and the copy in TCRdb shows in-frame clones only, minus some. The table includes tens of thousands of clones, around 90% detected once. Source material: blood. The receptors shown here come from a person aged 70 to 85 with breast cancer. Both conserved end residues are part of each CDR3. A D gene is named only where the DNA matches it firmly. Not all rows give a size; the values are once, few, many and, for expanded clones, a class.

clone_size	d_call	v_call	j_call	cdr3_aa	cdr3_nt
.	.	TRBV6-5	TRBJ1-2	CASCQGQSGYTF	TGTGCCAGCTGCCAGGGCCAATCTGGCTACACCTTC
.	TRBD1	TRBV6-1	TRBJ1-1	CASRRQGDTEAFF	TGTGCCAGCAGGAGACAGGGAGACACTGAAGCTTTCTTT
.	.	TRBV14	TRBJ1-5	CASSHHGGPQHF	TGTGCCAGCAGCCACCACGGGGGGCCCCAGCATTTT
.	.	TRBV11-2	TRBJ2-3	CASSLAWRGTDTQYF	TGTGCCAGCAGCTTAGCGTGGCGGGGCACAGATACGCAGTATTTT
.	.	TRBV7-6	TRBJ1-2	CASSTVGAGGYTF	TGTGCCAGCAGCACGGTGGGGGCTGGTGGCTACACCTTC
.	.	TRBV7-2	TRBJ2-3	CASSYRDRGDTQYF	TGTGCCAGCAGCTACAGGGATCGCGGCGATACGCAGTATTTT
.	.	TRBV7-6	TRBJ1-4	CASSLSSATNEKLFF	TGTGCCAGCAGCTTATCGTCAGCAACTAATGAAAAACTGTTTTTT
once	.	TRBV5-1	TRBJ2-7	CASRLAASYEQYF	TGCGCCAGCAGGCTAGCAGCCTCCTACGAGCAGTACTTC
.	TRBD1	TRBV5-4	TRBJ2-3	CASSPRTGGDTQYF	TGTGCCAGCAGCCCACGGACAGGGGGCGATACGCAGTATTTT
.	TRBD1	TRBV19	TRBJ2-7	CASSPSQGAWYEQYF	TGTGCCAGTAGTCCCTCACAGGGGGCGTGGTACGAGCAGTACTTC
.	.	TRBV5-6	TRBJ2-7	CASSQGPTYEQYF	TGTGCCAGCAGCCAGGGCCCTACCTACGAGCAGTACTTC
once	.	TRBV27	TRBJ1-3	CASSSSPTERNTIYF	TGTGCCAGCAGTTCCTCACCGACAGAGAGAAACACCATATATTTT
.	TRBD1	TRBV5-8	TRBJ2-7	CASSFSLGQGPYEQYF	TGTGCCAGCAGCTTCTCTCTGGGACAGGGCCCCTACGAGCAGTACTTC
.	TRBD1	TRBV30	TRBJ1-1	CAWSLGTGLEAFF	TGTGCCTGGAGCCTAGGGACAGGCCTAGAAGCTTTCTTT
.	.	TRBV11-1	TRBJ1-1	CASSHRRTQMNTEAFF	TGTGCCAGCAGTCACAGGCGAACTCAGATGAACACTGAAGCTTTCTTT
.	TRBD1	TRBV5-1	TRBJ1-2	CASGTGTGHGYTF	TGCGCCAGCGGGACCGGGACAGGACATGGCTACACCTTC
.	.	TRBV19	TRBJ1-2	CASSIRREGYTF	TGTGCCAGTAGTATTCGGCGGGAGGGCTACACCTTC